These 14 T cell receptor beta chains originate from one sample sequenced in a study of cytomegalovirus exposure and HLA in healthy donors. A multiplex PCR was run with 60 Vbeta primers and 13 Jbeta primers. Profiling relied on immunoSEQ multiplex PCR, and the TCRdb table lists in-frame clones only, not all of them. In total, the table holds about 190,000 clones. Sequenced sample: PBMCs. The receptors were gathered from a woman in her twenties or thirties in good health and CMV-seropositive.

The chain carries TRBV6-5 and TRBJ2-7; D gene ambiguous. CDR1 is MNHEY, CDR2 SVGAGI, per germline. This CDR3 is built from 13 residues. Trimming removed 7 bases at V and 3 bases at J, with 13 bases between. CDR3: CASKPVGGYEQYF. The CDR3 DNA follows: TGTGCCAGCAAGCCGGTTGGCGGCTACGAGCAGTACTTC.

The chain links TRBV13 to TRBJ1-4, with 9 bases matching TRBD1. This CDR3 has 19 amino acids. Germline loops: CDR1 PRHDT, CDR2 FYEKMQ (reference sequence). V lost 5 bases and J lost 7; bases outside the gene matches: 20. The CDR3 nucleotides read TGTGCCAGCAGCCTGATAGGGGACAGGGTAATAGGGGTGTGTGAAAAACTGTTTTTT. It encodes CASSLIGDRVIGVCEKLFF.

The rearrangement uses TRBV7-2 and TRBJ1-2; D is possibly TRBD1 (5 bases). V shed 3 bases and J shed 4 bases, with 12 bases lying between them. The CDR3 covers 14 residues. Germline assignment: CDR1 SGHTA and CDR2 FQGNSA. The CDR3 nucleotides read TGTGCCAGCAGCTTGGCAGGGTTTCCCTATGGCTACACCTTC. Translated: CASSLAGFPYGYTF.

The J gene is TRBJ2-2, the V gene TRBV4-3; 8 bases line up with TRBD2. The CDR3 contains 16 residues. Germline trimming cut 2 bases from V and 2 bases from J; bases unmatched to any gene: 4. From germline, CDR1 is LGHNA and CDR2 YSLEER. The CDR3 DNA sequence: TGCGCCAGCAGCCAACCCAGCGGGAGTAACACCGGGGAGCTGTTTTTT. It encodes CASSQPSGSNTGELFF.

As for this clone: Other DNA sequences within the sample encode an identical CDR3. The chain has TRBV20-1 and TRBJ2-7; D gene ambiguous. V was cut by 6 bases and J by 4 bases, with 10 bases left in between. This CDR3 is 11 amino acids long. The germline V gene encodes CDR1 DFQATT and CDR2 SNEGSKA (reference sequence). DNA for the CDR3: TGCAGTGCCTTGACCGGGTACGAGCAGTACTTC. Its protein is CSALTGYEQYF.

The rearrangement links TRBV5-4 to TRBJ1-2; D gene ambiguous. The germline V gene encodes CDR1 SGHNT and CDR2 YYREEE (reference sequence). CDR3 length equals 14 residues. V dropped 4 bases and J dropped 3 bases, with 13 bases sitting between them. CDR3 nucleotides: TGTGCCAGCAGCCCAGAGGCGGATTACTATGGCTACACCTTC. It yields the protein CASSPEADYYGYTF.

Turning to this clone: The sample holds other DNA sequences that translate to the same CDR3. The chain combines TRBV29-1 with TRBJ1-1; tentative D call: TRBD1 (5 bases). The ends were cut back, 4 bases at V and 4 bases at J, with 7 bases in the middle. CDR1 SQVTM and CDR2 ANQGSEA come from the germline V gene. This CDR3 is built from 11 residues. CDR3 DNA sequence: TGCAGCGTTGTAAGGGGCACTGAAGCTTTCTTT. It is translated as CSVVRGTEAFF. Using reference TRBV29-1 and TRBJ1-1 for the parts outside the CDR3, the full variable domain is SAVISQKPSRDICQRGTSLTIQCQVDSQVTMMFWYRQQPGQSLTLIATANQGSEATYESGFVIDKFPISRPNLTFSTLTVSNMSPEDSSIYLCSVVRGTEAFFGQGTRLTVV.

J is TRBJ2-7 and V is TRBV25-1; D ambiguous. There are 12 residues in the CDR3. The V and J ends lost 3 bases and 1 base respectively, with 4 bases between them. Germline V CDR1 and CDR2: MGHDK, SYGVNS. The chain's CDR3 is CASSDNSYEQYF. The CDR3 nucleotides are TGTGCCAGCAGTGACAATTCCTACGAGCAGTACTTC.

The CDR3 here is CASSLKYKGQGVTDTQYF. The CDR3 DNA follows: TGTGCCAGCAGCTTAAAGTATAAAGGACAGGGTGTCACAGATACGCAGTATTTT. This sequence joins TRBV7-2 and TRBJ2-3; TRBD1 aligns across 8 bases. The germline V gene encodes CDR1 SGHTA and CDR2 FQGNSA. The CDR3 has 18 amino acids. Trimming at V came to 2 bases and at J to 2 bases, leaving 12 bases not matched to a gene.

The gene calls are TRBV5-1 and TRBJ2-7; D may be TRBD2 (5 bases). Germline assignment: CDR1 SGHRS and CDR2 YFSETQ. The CDR3 sequence is 16 residues long. The V gene lost 0 bases and the J gene lost 1 base, with 14 bases spanning the gap. The CDR3 nucleotides read TGCGCCAGCAGCTTGGGGACGGGAACCCTTTCCTACGAGCAGTACTTC. As protein: CASSLGTGTLSYEQYF.

J is TRBJ1-1 and V is TRBV7-9; TRBD1 agrees at 7 bases. The CDR3 is made up of 16 amino acids. Germline values: CDR1 SEHNR, CDR2 FQNEAQ (reference sequence). With 10 bases clipped from V and 0 bases from J, the junction kept 14 bases outside the gene matches. The CDR3 region has the DNA TGTGCCACCAGGGACAGAGATATTACCATGAACACTGAAGCTTTCTTT. Translating gives CATRDRDITMNTEAFF.

The rearrangement uses TRBV28 and TRBJ2-6; no firm D call. The CDR3 loop spans 12 amino acids. The V gene's germline CDR1 is MDHEN and CDR2 SYDVKM. Trimming pared 7 bases from V and 5 bases from J, leaving 6 bases between. Written as DNA, the CDR3 is TGTGCCAGCATGGAGAGGGCCAACGTCCTGACTTTC. It yields the protein CASMERANVLTF.

The J gene is TRBJ1-1, the V gene TRBV7-8; TRBD1 might be the D (6 bases). V was clipped by 1 base and J by 1 base, with 10 bases between them. Per the germline V gene, CDR1 is SGHVS and CDR2 is FQNEAQ. This CDR3 is built from 15 residues. For the CDR3, the DNA is TGTGCCAGCAGCTTAGTAGGGACAACGAACACTGAAGCTTTCTTT. Its protein is CASSLVGTTNTEAFF.

The J gene is TRBJ2-7, the V gene TRBV5-1; tentative D call: TRBD2 (6 bases). Germline values: CDR1 SGHRS, CDR2 YFSETQ. The V and J ends lost 1 base and 1 base respectively, with 12 bases between them. The CDR3 runs to 15 residues. CDR3 loop: CASSLLAEGSYEQYF. The CDR3, as DNA: TGCGCCAGCAGCTTGTTAGCGGAGGGATCCTACGAGCAGTACTTC. Variable domain in full (rest from reference TRBV5-1 and TRBJ2-7): KAGVTQTPRYLIKTRGQQVTLSCSPISGHRSVSWYQQTPGQGLQFLFEYFSETQRNKGNFPGRFSGRQFSNSRSEMNVSTLELGDSALYLCASSLLAEGSYEQYFGPGTRLTVT.